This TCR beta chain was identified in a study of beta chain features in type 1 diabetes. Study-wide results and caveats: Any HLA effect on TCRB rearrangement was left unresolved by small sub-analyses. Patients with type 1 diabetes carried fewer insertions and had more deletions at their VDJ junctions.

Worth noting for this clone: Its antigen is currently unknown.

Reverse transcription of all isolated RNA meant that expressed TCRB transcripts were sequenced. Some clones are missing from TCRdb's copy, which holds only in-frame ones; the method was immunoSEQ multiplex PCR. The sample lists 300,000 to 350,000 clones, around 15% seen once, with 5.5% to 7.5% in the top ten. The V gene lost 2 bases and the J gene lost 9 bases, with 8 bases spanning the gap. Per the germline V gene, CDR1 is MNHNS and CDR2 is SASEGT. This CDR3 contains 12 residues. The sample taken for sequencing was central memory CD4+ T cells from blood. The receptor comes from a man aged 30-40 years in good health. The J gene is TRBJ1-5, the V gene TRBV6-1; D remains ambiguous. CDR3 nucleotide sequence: TGTGCCAGCAGTGAACTCCCCGGGCCCCAGCATTTT. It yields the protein CASSELPGPQHF.